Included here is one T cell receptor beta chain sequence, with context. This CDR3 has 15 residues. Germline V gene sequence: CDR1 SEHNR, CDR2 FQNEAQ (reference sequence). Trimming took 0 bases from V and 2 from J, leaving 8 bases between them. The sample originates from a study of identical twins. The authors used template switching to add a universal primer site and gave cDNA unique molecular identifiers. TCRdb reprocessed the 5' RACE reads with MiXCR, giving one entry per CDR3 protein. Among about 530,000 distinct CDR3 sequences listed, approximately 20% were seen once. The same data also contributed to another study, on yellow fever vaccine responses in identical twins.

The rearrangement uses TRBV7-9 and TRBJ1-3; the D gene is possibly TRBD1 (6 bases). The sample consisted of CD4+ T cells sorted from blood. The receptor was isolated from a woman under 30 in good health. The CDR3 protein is CASSLAGAPGNTIYF. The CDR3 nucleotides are TGTGCCAGCAGCTTAGCGGGGGCTCCTGGAAACACCATATATTTT.